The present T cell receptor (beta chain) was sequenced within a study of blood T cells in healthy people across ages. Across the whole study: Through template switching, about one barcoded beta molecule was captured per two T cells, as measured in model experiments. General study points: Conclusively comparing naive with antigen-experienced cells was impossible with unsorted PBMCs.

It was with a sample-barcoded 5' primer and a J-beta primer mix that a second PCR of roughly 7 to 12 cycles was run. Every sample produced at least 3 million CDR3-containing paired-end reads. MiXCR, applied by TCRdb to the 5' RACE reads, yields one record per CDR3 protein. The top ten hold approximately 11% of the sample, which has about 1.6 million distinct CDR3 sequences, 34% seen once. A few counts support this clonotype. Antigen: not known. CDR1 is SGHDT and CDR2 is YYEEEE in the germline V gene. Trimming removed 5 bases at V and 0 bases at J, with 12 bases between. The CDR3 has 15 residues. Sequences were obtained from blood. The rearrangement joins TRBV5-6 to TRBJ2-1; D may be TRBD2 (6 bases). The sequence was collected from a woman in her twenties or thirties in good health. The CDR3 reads CASRVADSSYNEQFF. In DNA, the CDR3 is TGTGCCAGCAGGGTAGCGGATAGCTCCTACAATGAGCAGTTCTTC.